These T cell receptor beta chains were read from a single sample in a study of metastatic and nonmetastatic thyroid tumors. Using MiXCR, TCRdb reanalyzed the PCR reads. The table shows tens of thousands of clones, with about 13% occurring only once. Input material: blood. All receptors derive from a female donor with papillary thyroid cancer or a benign thyroid nodule (not recorded which). Some clones in this sample may be carry-over from other donors' samples. Each CDR3 is given with its conserved first and last residue. The D gene is left open where the match is weak. Rows may omit the clone size; those that give it use once, few, many or a size class.

d_gene	v_gene	j_gene	abundance	CDR3aa	CDR3nt
-	TRBV5-1	TRBJ1-1	many	CASSLGQSNTEAFF	TGCGCCAGCAGCTTGGGACAATCGAACACTGAAGCTTTCTTT
TRBD1	TRBV30	TRBJ2-2	many	CAFQGAGELFF	TGTGCCTTTCAGGGGGCCGGGGAGCTGTTTTTT
-	TRBV4-1	TRBJ1-2	many	CASSPTGGANYGYTF	TGCGCCAGCAGCCCCACGGGGGGCGCTAACTATGGCTACACCTTC
-	TRBV11-3	TRBJ2-5	many	CASSLTPASRGETQYF	TGTGCCAGCAGCTTAACCCCGGCCTCTAGGGGCGAGACCCAGTACTTC
-	TRBV20-1	TRBJ1-4	many	CSADGGSNEKLFF	TGCAGTGCTGACGGGGGGTCCAATGAAAAACTGTTTTTT
TRBD2	TRBV6-2/TRBV6-3	TRBJ2-1	-	CASSQTSGGYNEQFF	TGTGCCAGCAGTCAGACTAGCGGAGGATACAATGAGCAGTTCTTC
TRBD2	TRBV7-6	TRBJ2-1	medium-sized	CASSLERTSYNEQFF	TGTGCCAGCAGCTTGGAAAGGACTAGTTACAATGAGCAGTTCTTC
-	TRBV10-3	TRBJ2-2	many	CAISESDNGAGELFF	TGTGCCATCAGTGAGTCAGACAACGGCGCCGGGGAGCTGTTTTTT
TRBD1	TRBV19	TRBJ2-2	many	CASNRRDRGMAGELFF	TGTGCCAGCAACCGCCGGGACAGGGGAATGGCCGGGGAGCTGTTTTTT
TRBD1	TRBV20-1	TRBJ2-3	many	CSARGGSTGVADTQYF	TGCAGTGCTAGAGGGGGGTCAACAGGGGTGGCAGATACGCAGTATTTT
-	TRBV5-1	TRBJ1-1	large	CASSISYGTEAFF	TGCGCCAGCAGCATTTCGTATGGCACTGAAGCTTTCTTT
TRBD1	TRBV5-4	TRBJ1-4	many	CASSRQGSANEKLFF	TGTGCCAGCAGCAGACAGGGGTCTGCTAATGAAAAACTGTTTTTT
-	TRBV11-2	TRBJ2-5	many	CASSSGQELQETQYF	TGTGCCAGCAGCTCTGGACAAGAACTCCAAGAGACCCAGTACTTC
-	TRBV20-1	TRBJ2-5	many	CSARDRPPGETQYF	TGCAGTGCTAGGGACCGACCACCTGGGGAGACCCAGTACTTC
-	TRBV20-1	TRBJ2-7	many	CSARDTLSSYEQYF	TGCAGTGCTAGAGACACCTTATCATCCTACGAGCAGTACTTC
TRBD2	TRBV20-1	TRBJ2-7	-	CSDRFIEGGRSEQYF	TGCAGTGATAGATTTATAGAGGGAGGGCGAAGCGAGCAGTACTTC
-	TRBV28	TRBJ2-1	many	CATVTPQSSYNEQFF	TGTGCCACCGTGACCCCTCAGAGCTCCTACAATGAGCAGTTCTTC
-	TRBV6-1	TRBJ1-2	few	CASRPTGTYGYTF	TGTGCCAGCAGGCCTACAGGGACCTATGGCTACACCTTC
TRBD1	TRBV20-1	TRBJ1-5	many	CSAGQGEGPQHF	TGCAGTGCTGGACAGGGCGAGGGGCCCCAGCATTTT
TRBD1	TRBV6-1	TRBJ2-7	medium-sized	CASRGQGNEQYF	TGTGCCAGCAGGGGACAGGGGAACGAGCAGTACTTC
-	TRBV7-9	TRBJ2-5	many	CASSRGESGTQYF	TGTGCCAGCAGCCGAGGGGAGAGCGGGACCCAGTACTTC
TRBD1	TRBV6-2/TRBV6-3	TRBJ2-6	many	CASLDRGGANVLTF	TGTGCCAGCTTGGACAGGGGTGGGGCCAACGTCCTGACTTTC
-	TRBV7-9	TRBJ2-5	-	CASSLSGSRGETQYF	TGTGCCAGCAGTCTCAGCGGATCCCGAGGGGAGACCCAGTACTTC
TRBD1	TRBV18	TRBJ1-2	many	CASSPDRGIYGYTF	TGTGCCAGCTCACCTGACAGGGGGATCTATGGCTACACCTTC
-	TRBV5-4	TRBJ2-6	many	CASSFPDSWGANVLTF	TGTGCCAGCAGCTTCCCGGACAGTTGGGGGGCCAACGTCCTGACTTTC
-	TRBV10-1	TRBJ2-1	-	CAGSESQGGSYNEQLF	TGCGCCGGCAGTGAGTCGCAGGGGGGATCCTACAATGAGCAGCTCTTC
TRBD2	TRBV7-7	TRBJ2-5	many	CASSPGTSGSETQYF	TGTGCCAGCAGCCCAGGGACTAGCGGGAGTGAGACCCAGTACTTC
-	TRBV27	TRBJ2-2	many	CASSPWLAGAGELFF	TGTGCCAGCAGTCCTTGGCTAGCCGGGGCCGGGGAGCTGTTTTTT
TRBD1	TRBV9	TRBJ1-5	-	CASSVGWDSLQPQHF	TGTGCCAGCAGCGTAGGGTGGGACAGTCTCCAGCCCCAGCATTTT
-	TRBV15	TRBJ1-1	many	CATSSRPVTEAFF	TGTGCCACCAGCAGCCGACCCGTTACTGAAGCTTTCTTT
TRBD1	TRBV12-3/TRBV12-4	TRBJ1-4	many	CASSPGQGEKLFF	TGTGCCAGCAGTCCCGGACAGGGTGAAAAACTGTTTTTT